This TCR beta chain was identified in a study of blood T cell repertoires in COVID-19. Study context: PBMCs, B-cell-depleted T cells, or T cells were the source of the cDNA or gDNA that made up the material.

The CDR3 runs to 14 residues. Trimming stripped 6 bases from V and 3 bases from J, with 14 bases between. Germline V CDR1 and CDR2: SNHLY, FYNNEI. This clone has a count of ten or more. TCRdb's table, derived via immunoSEQ multiplex PCR, lists solely in-frame clones and lacks some. Of approximately 500,000 clones listed, roughly 85% are singletons. The sequencing input was peripheral blood. The sequence derives from a human donor in a cohort sampled during active COVID-19. The chain combines TRBV2 with TRBJ1-2; no reliable D call. CDR3 nucleotides: TGTGCCAGCAGCGGTACTTCTTCCTACTATGGCTACACCTTC. This gives the protein CASSGTSSYYGYTF.